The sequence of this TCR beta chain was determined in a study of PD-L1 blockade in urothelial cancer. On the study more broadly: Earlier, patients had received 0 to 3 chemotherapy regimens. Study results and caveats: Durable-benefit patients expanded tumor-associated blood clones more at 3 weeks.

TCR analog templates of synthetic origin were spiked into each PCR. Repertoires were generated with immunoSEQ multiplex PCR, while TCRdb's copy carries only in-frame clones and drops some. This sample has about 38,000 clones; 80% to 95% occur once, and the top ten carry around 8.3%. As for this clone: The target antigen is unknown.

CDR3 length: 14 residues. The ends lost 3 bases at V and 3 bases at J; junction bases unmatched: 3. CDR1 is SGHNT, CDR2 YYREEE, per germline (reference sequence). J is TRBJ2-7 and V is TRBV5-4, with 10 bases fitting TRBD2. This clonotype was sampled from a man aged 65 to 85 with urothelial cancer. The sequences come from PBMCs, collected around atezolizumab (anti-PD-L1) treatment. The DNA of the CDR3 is TGTGCCAGCAGCTCGCCTAGCGGGAGCTACGAGCAGTACTTC. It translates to CASSSPSGSYEQYF.